Below, one T cell receptor beta chain is given with its context. Random hexamers primed reverse transcription of about 0.5 to 1 ug RNA. Coverage of TCR beta CDR3 amplification by immunoSEQ multiplex PCR extended to 54 Vbeta and 13 Jbeta. MiXCR, applied by TCRdb to the immunoSEQ multiplex PCR reads, yields one record per CDR3 protein. The data show 150,000 to 200,000 distinct CDR3 sequences, roughly 95% seen once. The J segment lost 9 bases and the V segment lost 3 bases, leaving 8 bases of the junction unmatched. CDR3 length: 14 amino acids. Germline values: CDR1 SNHLY, CDR2 FYNNEI. This sample was included in a study of CD8 T cells in Susac syndrome. Stable or active relapsing-remitting multiple sclerosis, untreated and meeting revised McDonald criteria, defined the controls. It was negative isolation that provided the CD8+ and CD4+ T cells, whereas TEMRA cells were enriched by FACS.

The chain has TRBV2 and TRBJ1-5, with TRBD1 matching over 7 bases. Sequencing input: CD4+ T cells from PBMCs. The sequence was collected from a human donor with multiple sclerosis. The CDR3 DNA is TGTGCCAGCAGTGACCGACAGGGAACGTGGCCCCAGCATTTT. Encoded protein: CASSDRQGTWPQHF.